This T cell receptor (beta chain) derives from a study of cytomegalovirus exposure and HLA in healthy donors. Points from the study as a whole: A few chains tied to CMV proved CMV antigen-specific in vitro. There were some public TCRs occurring in many donors, but most TCR sequences were rare. Reported results showed that the classifier diagnosed cytomegalovirus status with high specificity and sensitivity.

Concerning this clone itself: The antigen remains unidentified.

This CDR3 contains 14 residues. Trimming cost V 2 bases and J 6 bases, with 13 bases left between them. The donors were part of the approximately 120-subject validation cohort, which stood apart from the approximately 700-subject first cohort. TCRdb's table, derived via immunoSEQ multiplex PCR, lists solely in-frame clones and lacks some. Here the sample spans around 150,000 clones, 88% being singletons. This TCR derives from a man between 18 and 29 years old in good health and CMV-seronegative. The sample taken for sequencing was PBMCs. The chain recombines TRBV23-1 with TRBJ1-2, with D tentatively TRBD1 (5 bases). TRBV23-1 has ORF status, its function being uncertain. The CDR3, as DNA: TGCGCCAGCAGTCAAGAGGACATTCGGAATGGCTACACCTTC. It specifies CASSQEDIRNGYTF.